This TCR beta chain derives from a study of T cell responses to AZD1222 COVID-19 vaccine. The study's findings and limits: In the spike-specific TCR repertoire, nearly half reportedly target unmutated variant regions. Spike-specific TCR breadth and depth rose after two AZD1222 doses. Regions 160-218 and 743-854 dominated among vaccine-associated CD4 TCRs spanning spike. Females outnumbered males among donors, who were mostly white British; clonal diversity was possibly underestimated.

The CDR3 consists of 11 residues. The germline V and J ends were trimmed by 4 bases and 7 bases, with 9 bases remaining between them. The germline V gene has CDR1 SGHDT and CDR2 YYEEEE. In the case of this clone: No antigen is known for it.

Repertoires were generated with immunoSEQ multiplex PCR, while TCRdb's copy carries only in-frame clones and drops some. The table includes roughly 130,000 clones, about 90% detected once. The V and J genes are TRBV5-6 and TRBJ2-7, with D tentatively TRBD1 (5 bases). Here the sequenced sample was peripheral blood, taken on day 0 of AZD1222 vaccination. The receptor's source is an adult in good health. The CDR3 protein is CASSLGQEQYF. The CDR3 region has the DNA TGTGCCAGCAGCCTAGGACAAGAGCAGTACTTC. Looking up the rest from reference TRBV5-6 and TRBJ2-7 gives the full variable domain: DAGVTQSPTHLIKTRGQQVTLRCSPKSGHDTVSWYQQALGQGPQFIFQYYEEEERQRGNFPDRFSGHQFPNYSSELNVNALLLGDSALYLCASSLGQEQYFGPGTRLTVT.